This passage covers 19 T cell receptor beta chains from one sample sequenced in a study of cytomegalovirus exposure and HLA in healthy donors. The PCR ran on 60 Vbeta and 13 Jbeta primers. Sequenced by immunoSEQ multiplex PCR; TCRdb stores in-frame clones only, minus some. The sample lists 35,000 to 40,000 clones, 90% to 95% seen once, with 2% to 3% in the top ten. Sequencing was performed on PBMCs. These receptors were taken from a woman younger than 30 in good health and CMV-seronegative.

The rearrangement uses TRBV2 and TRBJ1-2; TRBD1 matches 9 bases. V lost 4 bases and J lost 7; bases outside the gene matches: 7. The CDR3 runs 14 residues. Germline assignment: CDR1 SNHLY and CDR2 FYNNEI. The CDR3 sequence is CASSGGDRVSGYTF. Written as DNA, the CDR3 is TGTGCCAGCAGTGGAGGGGACAGGGTTTCTGGCTACACCTTC.

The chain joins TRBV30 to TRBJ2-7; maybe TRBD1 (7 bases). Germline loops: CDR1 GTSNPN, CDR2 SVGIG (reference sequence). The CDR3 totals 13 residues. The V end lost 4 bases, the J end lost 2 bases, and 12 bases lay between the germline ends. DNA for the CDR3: TGTGCCTGGACTGGCAGGGGGGCCTACGAGCAGTACTTC. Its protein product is CAWTGRGAYEQYF.

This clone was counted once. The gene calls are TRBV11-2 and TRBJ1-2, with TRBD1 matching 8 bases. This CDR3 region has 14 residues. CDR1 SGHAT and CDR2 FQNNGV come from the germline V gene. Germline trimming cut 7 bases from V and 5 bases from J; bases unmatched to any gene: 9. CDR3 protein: CASTEDRGMYGYTF. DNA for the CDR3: TGTGCCAGCACCGAAGACAGGGGCATGTATGGCTACACCTTC.

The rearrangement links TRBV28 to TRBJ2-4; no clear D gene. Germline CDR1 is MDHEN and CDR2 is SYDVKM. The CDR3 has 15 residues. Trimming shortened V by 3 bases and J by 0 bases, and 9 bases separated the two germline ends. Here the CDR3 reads CASSFPRLAKNIQYF. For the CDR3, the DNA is TGTGCCAGCAGTTTTCCGCGACTAGCCAAAAACATTCAGTACTTC.

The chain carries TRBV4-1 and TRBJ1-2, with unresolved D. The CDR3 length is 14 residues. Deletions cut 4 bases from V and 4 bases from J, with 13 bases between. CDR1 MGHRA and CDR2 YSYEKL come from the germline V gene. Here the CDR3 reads CASSLVIGVYGYTF. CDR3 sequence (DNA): TGCGCCAGCAGCCTTGTAATCGGGGTCTATGGCTACACCTTC.

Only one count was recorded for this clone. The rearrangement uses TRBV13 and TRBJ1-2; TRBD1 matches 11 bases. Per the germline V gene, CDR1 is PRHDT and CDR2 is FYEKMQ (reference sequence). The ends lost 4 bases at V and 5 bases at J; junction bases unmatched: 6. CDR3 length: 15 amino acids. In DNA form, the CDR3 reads TGTGCCAGCAGCTATGGACAGGGGGCGCCGTATGGCTACACCTTC. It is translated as CASSYGQGAPYGYTF.

The CDR3 protein is CASNLGVTSGRVGETQYF. The DNA for the CDR3 is TGTGCCAGCAATTTGGGGGTGACTAGCGGGAGGGTTGGGGAGACCCAGTACTTC. The chain links TRBV28 to TRBJ2-5; 14 bases map to TRBD2. Germline CDR1 MDHEN, CDR2 SYDVKM. J was trimmed by 5 bases and V by 7 bases; bases with no gene match: 15. The CDR3 totals 18 residues.

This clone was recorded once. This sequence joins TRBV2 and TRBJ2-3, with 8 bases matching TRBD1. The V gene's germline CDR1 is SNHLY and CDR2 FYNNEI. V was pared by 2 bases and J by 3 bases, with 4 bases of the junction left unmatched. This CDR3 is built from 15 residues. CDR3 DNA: TGTGCCAGCAGTGAAAGGACAGGGTTAACAGATACGCAGTATTTT. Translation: CASSERTGLTDTQYF.

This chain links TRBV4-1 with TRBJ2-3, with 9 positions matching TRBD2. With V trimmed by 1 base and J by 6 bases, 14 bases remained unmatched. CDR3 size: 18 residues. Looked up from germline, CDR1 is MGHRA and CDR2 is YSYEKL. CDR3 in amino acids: CASSQGGAGGTEGDTQYF. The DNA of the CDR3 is TGCGCCAGCAGCCAAGGCGGGGCGGGAGGGACGGAAGGGGATACGCAGTATTTT.

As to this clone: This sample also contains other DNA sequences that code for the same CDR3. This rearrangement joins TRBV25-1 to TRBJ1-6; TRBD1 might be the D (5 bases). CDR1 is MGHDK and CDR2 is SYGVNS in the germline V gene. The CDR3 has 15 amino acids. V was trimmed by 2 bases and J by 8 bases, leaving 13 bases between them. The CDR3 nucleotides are TGTGCCAGCAGTGAACCTATGGGGCCTTATTCACCCCTCCACTTT. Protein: CASSEPMGPYSPLHF. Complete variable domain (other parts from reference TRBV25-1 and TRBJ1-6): EADIYQTPRYLVIGTGKKITLECSQTMGHDKMYWYQQDPGMELHLIHYSYGVNSTEKGDLSSESTVSRIRTEHFPLTLESARPSHTSQYLCASSEPMGPYSPLHFGNGTRLTVT.

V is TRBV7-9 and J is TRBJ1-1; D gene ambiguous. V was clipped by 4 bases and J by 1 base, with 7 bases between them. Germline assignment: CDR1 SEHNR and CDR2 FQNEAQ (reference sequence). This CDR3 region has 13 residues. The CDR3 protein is CASSSPWNTEAFF. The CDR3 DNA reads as TGTGCCAGCAGCTCCCCATGGAACACTGAAGCTTTCTTT.

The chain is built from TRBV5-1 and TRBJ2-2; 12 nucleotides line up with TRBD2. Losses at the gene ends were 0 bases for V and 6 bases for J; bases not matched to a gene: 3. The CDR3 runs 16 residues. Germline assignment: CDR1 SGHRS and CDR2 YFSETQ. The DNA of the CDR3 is TGCGCCAGCAGCTTGGAACTAGCGGGGGGACCCGGGGAGCTGTTTTTT. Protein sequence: CASSLELAGGPGELFF.

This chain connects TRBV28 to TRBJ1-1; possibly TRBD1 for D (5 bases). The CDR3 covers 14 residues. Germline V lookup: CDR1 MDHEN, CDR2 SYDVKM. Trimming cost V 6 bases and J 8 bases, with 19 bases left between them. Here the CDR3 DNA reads TGTGCCAGCAGCCCCGAGGGAGGGGCCCTGGAAGCTTTCTTT. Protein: CASSPEGGALEAFF.

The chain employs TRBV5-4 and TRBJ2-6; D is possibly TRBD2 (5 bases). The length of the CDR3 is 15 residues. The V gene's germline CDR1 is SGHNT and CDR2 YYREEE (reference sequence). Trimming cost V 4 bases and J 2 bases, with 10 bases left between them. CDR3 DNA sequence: TGTGCCAGCAGCGTCGGCGGGCCTGGGGCCAACGTCCTGACTTTC. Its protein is CASSVGGPGANVLTF.

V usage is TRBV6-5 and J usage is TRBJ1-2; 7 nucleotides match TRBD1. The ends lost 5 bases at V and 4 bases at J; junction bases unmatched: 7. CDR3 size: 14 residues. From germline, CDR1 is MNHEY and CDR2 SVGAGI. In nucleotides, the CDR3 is TGTGCCAGCAGTCAACTACAGGGGTTCTATGGCTACACCTTC. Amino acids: CASSQLQGFYGYTF.

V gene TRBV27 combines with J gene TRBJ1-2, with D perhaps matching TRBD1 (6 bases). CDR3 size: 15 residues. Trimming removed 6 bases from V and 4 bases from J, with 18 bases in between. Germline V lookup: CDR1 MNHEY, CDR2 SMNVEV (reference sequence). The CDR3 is CASSITGTSLYGYTF. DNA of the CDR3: TGTGCCAGCAGCATAACAGGGACGTCTCTCTATGGCTACACCTTC.

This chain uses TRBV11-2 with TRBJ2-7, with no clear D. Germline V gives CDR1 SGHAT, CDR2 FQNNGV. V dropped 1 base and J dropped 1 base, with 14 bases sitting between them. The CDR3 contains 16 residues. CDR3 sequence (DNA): TGTGCCAGCAGCTTAGCCCCCTTACTAAGGTCCTACGAGCAGTACTTC. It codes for CASSLAPLLRSYEQYF.

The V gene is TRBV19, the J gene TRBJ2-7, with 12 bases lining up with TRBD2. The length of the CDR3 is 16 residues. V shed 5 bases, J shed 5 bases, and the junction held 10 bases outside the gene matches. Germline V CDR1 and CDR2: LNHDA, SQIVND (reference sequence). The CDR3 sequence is CASSSRTSGKGNEQYF. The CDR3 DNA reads TGTGCCAGTAGTTCCCGGACTAGCGGGAAAGGTAACGAGCAGTACTTC. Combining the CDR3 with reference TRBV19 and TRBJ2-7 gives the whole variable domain DGGITQSPKYLFRKEGQNVTLSCEQNLNHDAMYWYRQDPGQGLRLIYYSQIVNDFQKGDIAEGYSVSREKKESFPLTVTSAQKNPTAFYLCASSSRTSGKGNEQYFGPGTRLTVT.

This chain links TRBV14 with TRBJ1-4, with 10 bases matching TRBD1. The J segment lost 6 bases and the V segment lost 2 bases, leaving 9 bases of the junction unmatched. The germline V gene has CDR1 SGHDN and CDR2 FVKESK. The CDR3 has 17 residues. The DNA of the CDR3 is TGTGCCAGCAGCCAATTAAAGGGGGACAGGGGCTATGAAAAACTGTTTTTT. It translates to CASSQLKGDRGYEKLFF.